One and the same sample provided the 30 T cell receptor beta chains below, sequenced in a study of cytomegalovirus exposure and HLA in healthy donors. The PCR made use of 60 Vbeta and 13 Jbeta primers. The table came from immunoSEQ multiplex PCR; TCRdb's copy has only in-frame clones and leaves some out. The sample holds 90,000 or so clones, over 55% seen once. The sample was PBMCs. These receptors all stem from a young woman in good health and CMV-seropositive.

The chain joins TRBV6-5 to TRBJ2-3, with 9 bases matching TRBD1. V was clipped by 1 base and J by 5 bases; unmatched bases: 4. CDR3 size: 15 residues. The germline V gene encodes CDR1 MNHEY and CDR2 SVGAGI. CDR3 DNA: TGTGCCAGCAGTTACTGGACAGGGGAAGGAGATACGCAGTATTTT. It yields the protein CASSYWTGEGDTQYF.

This chain connects TRBV28 to TRBJ2-7; 9 nucleotides align to TRBD1. Germline values: CDR1 MDHEN, CDR2 SYDVKM. With 3 bases clipped from V and 1 base from J, the junction kept 7 bases outside the gene matches. This CDR3 is 16 amino acids long. In DNA, the CDR3 is TGTGCCAGCAGTTTCCTTCTGGGACAGGGATCCTACGAGCAGTACTTC. It yields the protein CASSFLLGQGSYEQYF.

The V and J genes are TRBV4-3 and TRBJ2-3; D remains unclear. The CDR3 has 15 amino acids. The V gene's germline CDR1 is LGHNA and CDR2 YSLEER. The V end lost 0 bases, the J end lost 2 bases, and 9 bases lay between the germline ends. The CDR3 sequence: CASSQDASFTDTQYF. The CDR3 nucleotides are TGCGCCAGCAGCCAAGATGCCAGTTTCACAGATACGCAGTATTTT.

The rearrangement joins TRBV18 to TRBJ1-1; 9 nucleotides match TRBD1. V gave up 4 bases and J gave up 1 base; unmatched junction bases: 4. Per the germline V gene, CDR1 is KGHSH and CDR2 is LQKENI. The CDR3 is 15 residues long. CDR3 sequence (DNA): TGTGCCAGCTCACTGGGACAGGGAGGGAACACTGAAGCTTTCTTT. It codes for CASSLGQGGNTEAFF.

The chain employs TRBV7-9 and TRBJ2-3; D is undetermined. The CDR3 has 13 amino acids. V lost 1 base, J lost 5 bases, and 7 bases lay in between. Germline CDR1 reads SEHNR; CDR2 reads FQNEAQ (reference sequence). The CDR3 region is CASSLGSGDTQYF. For the CDR3, the DNA is TGTGCCAGCAGCTTAGGGTCCGGAGATACGCAGTATTTT.

V is TRBV19 and J is TRBJ2-5; D is possibly TRBD2 (5 bases). V was pared by 2 bases and J by 5 bases, with 24 bases between. This CDR3 is built from 18 residues. Germline V gene sequence: CDR1 LNHDA, CDR2 SQIVND (reference sequence). CDR3 nucleotide sequence: TGTGCCAGTAGTATACTGGGAGCACTAACCCCCGGAATGGAGACCCAGTACTTC. This sequence encodes CASSILGALTPGMETQYF. The entire variable domain, with the rest obtained from reference TRBV19 and TRBJ2-5, is as follows: DGGITQSPKYLFRKEGQNVTLSCEQNLNHDAMYWYRQDPGQGLRLIYYSQIVNDFQKGDIAEGYSVSREKKESFPLTVTSAQKNPTAFYLCASSILGALTPGMETQYFGPGTRLLVL.

CDR3 bases: TGTGCCAGCAGAGCGGACCGCTACCAAGAGACCCAGTACTTC. It translates to CASRADRYQETQYF. The gene calls are TRBV2 and TRBJ2-5; perhaps TRBD2 as D (5 bases). The CDR3 length is 14 residues. The ends were cut back, 6 bases at V and 0 bases at J, with 11 bases in the middle. Per germline, CDR1 SNHLY and CDR2 FYNNEI.

This clone was detected a few times. The sample contains more than one DNA sequence encoding this CDR3. V gene TRBV7-9 combines with J gene TRBJ2-5; 7 nucleotides agree with TRBD2. Germline V gene sequence: CDR1 SEHNR, CDR2 FQNEAQ (reference sequence). This CDR3 spans 16 amino acids. After removal of 5 bases from V and 2 bases from J, the junction contained 11 bases not matched to a gene. In DNA form, the CDR3 reads TGTGCCAGCAGCCCCCAGTGGGGACTACTACAAGAGACCCAGTACTTC. Protein sequence: CASSPQWGLLQETQYF.

The rearrangement uses TRBV15 and TRBJ2-1; tentative D call: TRBD1 (5 bases). The CDR3 extends over 13 amino acids. Germline lookup yields CDR1 LNHNV and CDR2 YYDKDF (reference sequence). V was trimmed by 1 base and J by 6 bases, leaving 7 bases between them. The CDR3 region has the DNA TGTGCCACCAGCAGAGGTAGGGGCAATGAGCAGTTCTTC. Protein product: CATSRGRGNEQFF.

This chain connects TRBV6-1 to TRBJ1-3, with D unclear. Per germline, CDR1 MNHNS and CDR2 SASEGT. Deletions cut 4 bases from V and 2 bases from J, with 9 bases between. This CDR3 is built from 14 residues. Written as DNA, the CDR3 is TGTGCCAGCAGTGCAAACGGGGCTGGAAACACCATATATTTT. Translated, it gives CASSANGAGNTIYF.

This sequence joins TRBV18 and TRBJ2-5; possible D gene TRBD1, 6 bases. This CDR3 has 14 amino acids. Germline V gives CDR1 KGHSH, CDR2 LQKENI. V lost 3 bases and J lost 3, with 11 bases in between. The CDR3 region has the DNA TGTGCCAGCTCACCCCTACAGGGAGAAGAGACCCAGTACTTC. Encoded protein: CASSPLQGEETQYF.

The chain carries TRBV5-1 and TRBJ2-7; 10 positions agree with TRBD2. Germline-derived CDR1 and CDR2 are SGHRS and YFSETQ. This CDR3 spans 17 amino acids. The ends lost 2 bases at V and 1 base at J; junction bases unmatched: 9. In DNA, the CDR3 is TGCGCCAGCAGCTTAAGTCTAGCGGGAGTCAGGTCCTACGAGCAGTACTTC. Its protein is CASSLSLAGVRSYEQYF.

This clone was counted once. This chain links TRBV2 with TRBJ1-1, with D perhaps matching TRBD1 (5 bases). Germline V gives CDR1 SNHLY, CDR2 FYNNEI. The CDR3 length is 16 residues. V gave up 3 bases and J gave up 4 bases, with 18 bases separating them. As DNA, the CDR3 is TGTGCCAGCAGTGAGGCAGGGCTTTTATTGGGCACTGAAGCTTTCTTT. It codes for CASSEAGLLLGTEAFF.

The V call is TRBV2, the J call TRBJ2-7; TRBD1 matches 7 bases. The CDR3 contains 15 residues. The V and J ends lost 6 bases and 4 bases, in that order; junction bases with no gene match: 12. Per the germline V gene, CDR1 is SNHLY and CDR2 is FYNNEI. CDR3 sequence reads: CASSVQQGTVYEQYF. The CDR3 DNA reads as TGTGCCAGCAGCGTACAACAGGGGACAGTTTACGAGCAGTACTTC. The full variable domain, with the rest looked up from reference TRBV2 and TRBJ2-7, is EPEVTQTPSHQVTQMGQEVILRCVPISNHLYFYWYRQILGQKVEFLVSFYNNEISEKSEIFDDQFSVERPDGSNFTLKIRSTKLEDSAMYFCASSVQQGTVYEQYFGPGTRLTVT.

The chain links TRBV7-8 to TRBJ2-1; TRBD2 matches at 12 bases. V dropped 2 bases and J dropped 7; count of bases not matched to a gene: 6. The CDR3 is 16 residues long. Germline V gene sequence: CDR1 SGHVS, CDR2 FQNEAQ. The CDR3 reads CASSLPSGGASNEQFF. For the CDR3, the DNA is TGTGCCAGCAGCTTACCTAGCGGGGGGGCCTCTAATGAGCAGTTCTTC.

This chain uses TRBV5-6 with TRBJ2-5; 13 bases are shared with TRBD2. Trimming cost V 6 bases and J 5 bases; bases outside gene matches: 7. The germline CDR1 and CDR2 sequences are SGHDT and YYEEEE. This CDR3 comprises 15 residues. CDR3 sequence reads: CASTGTSGARETQYF. As DNA, the CDR3 is TGTGCCAGCACCGGGACTAGCGGGGCCCGGGAGACCCAGTACTTC. Using reference TRBV5-6 and TRBJ2-5 for the parts outside the CDR3, the full variable domain is DAGVTQSPTHLIKTRGQQVTLRCSPKSGHDTVSWYQQALGQGPQFIFQYYEEEERQRGNFPDRFSGHQFPNYSSELNVNALLLGDSALYLCASTGTSGARETQYFGPGTRLLVL.

The chain employs TRBV29-1 and TRBJ2-1, with 7 bases aligning to TRBD1. V was clipped by 7 bases and J by 9 bases; unmatched bases: 9. The CDR3 covers 12 residues. In germline, CDR1 is SQVTM, CDR2 ANQGSEA. The CDR3 DNA reads as TGCAGCGCCCAACGGGCAGGGGGTGAGCAGTTCTTC. Amino acid sequence: CSAQRAGGEQFF.

This chain joins TRBV7-9 and TRBJ2-1, with TRBD2 matching 10 bases. The length of the CDR3 is 13 residues. Germline lookup yields CDR1 SEHNR and CDR2 FQNEAQ (reference sequence). J was trimmed by 8 bases and V by 2 bases; bases with no gene match: 0. The chain's CDR3 is CASSLLAGDEQFF. The CDR3 coding sequence is TGTGCCAGCAGCTTACTAGCGGGAGATGAGCAGTTCTTC.

The rearrangement uses TRBV10-3 and TRBJ1-5, with D hard to call. CDR3 length: 11 residues. From germline, CDR1 is ENHRY and CDR2 SYGVKD. Trimming cost V 7 bases and J 1 base, with 2 bases left between them. The CDR3 sequence is CAITSNQPQHF. In nucleotides, the CDR3 is TGTGCCATCACAAGCAATCAGCCCCAGCATTTT.

This clone was found a few times. The chain employs TRBV21-1 and TRBJ1-2; TRBD1 is taken as the D call from the table, unchecked against the DNA. TRBV21-1 is a recognized pseudogene. The length of the CDR3 is 11 residues. CDR3 protein: CASSKTSGYTF. The CDR3 coding sequence is TGTGCCAGCAGCAAAACATCGGGCTACACCTTC.

The rearrangement uses TRBV11-1 and TRBJ2-7, with D perhaps matching TRBD2 (5 bases). CDR1 SGHAT and CDR2 FQDESV come from the germline V gene (reference sequence). The CDR3 totals 13 residues. Trimming took 6 bases from V and 13 from J, leaving 22 bases between them. CDR3 nucleotide sequence: TGTGCCAGCAGGCGAGCGGACCCTTCCCGACAATACTTC. This translates into CASRRADPSRQYF.

This clone was observed once. The rearrangement joins TRBV27 to TRBJ2-7; 10 bases align to TRBD2. The CDR3 covers 13 residues. Germline V gene lookup returns CDR1 MNHEY and CDR2 SMNVEV (reference sequence). Trimming at V came to 6 bases and at J to 3 bases, leaving 2 bases not matched to a gene. Here the CDR3 reads CASRLAGGYEQYF. CDR3 nucleotide sequence: TGTGCCAGCAGATTAGCGGGGGGCTACGAGCAGTACTTC.

The chain has TRBV11-2 and TRBJ1-4, with D unclear. V shed 1 base and J shed 5 bases, with 8 bases lying between them. The CDR3 runs to 14 residues. Germline CDR1 SGHAT, CDR2 FQNNGV. The chain's CDR3 is CASSLGQRNEKLFF. In DNA, the CDR3 is TGTGCCAGCAGCTTAGGTCAACGGAATGAAAAACTGTTTTTT. The variable domain in full, completed from reference TRBV11-2 and TRBJ1-4, reads EAGVAQSPRYKIIEKRQSVAFWCNPISGHATLYWYQQILGQGPKLLIQFQNNGVVDDSQLPKDRFSAERLKGVDSTLKIQPAKLEDSAVYLCASSLGQRNEKLFFGSGTQLSVL.

This clone was seen only a few times. The CDR3 DNA reads as TGCGCCAGCAGCCAACAACTAGCGGGAGATCGGTATGAGCAGTTCTTC. Translated: CASSQQLAGDRYEQFF. The J gene is TRBJ2-1, the V gene TRBV4-3; 11 nucleotides line up with TRBD2. The CDR3 consists of 16 residues. The V gene's germline CDR1 is LGHNA and CDR2 YSLEER. The V and J ends lost 2 bases and 8 bases, in that order; junction bases with no gene match: 8.

V is TRBV28 and J is TRBJ2-3; 11 bases align to TRBD2. This CDR3 is built from 16 residues. Germline V gene sequence: CDR1 MDHEN, CDR2 SYDVKM. J was trimmed by 2 bases and V by 6 bases; bases with no gene match: 7. CDR3 coding DNA: TGTGCCAGCAGGTCAACTAGCGGGGGCTCCACAGATACGCAGTATTTT. Protein: CASRSTSGGSTDTQYF.

This clone came up a few times. J is TRBJ1-1 and V is TRBV28, with D tentatively TRBD1 (5 bases). Per the germline V gene, CDR1 is MDHEN and CDR2 is SYDVKM. V lost 6 bases and J 3 bases, leaving 8 bases between the germline ends. The CDR3 is 12 amino acids. CDR3 DNA: TGTGCCAGCAGCCTCAGGGACACTGAAGCTTTCTTT. Amino acid sequence: CASSLRDTEAFF.

This clone was counted a single time. V and J are TRBV27 and TRBJ1-1; 7 nucleotides match TRBD1. V was clipped by 2 bases and J by 7 bases; unmatched bases: 10. Germline loops: CDR1 MNHEY, CDR2 SMNVEV (reference sequence). The length of the CDR3 is 15 residues. The CDR3 loop is CASSLSPPQGVEAFF. CDR3 coding DNA: TGTGCCAGCAGTTTAAGTCCCCCCCAGGGGGTTGAAGCTTTCTTT.

This clone is a singleton in its sample. V usage is TRBV5-6 and J usage is TRBJ1-5; D might be TRBD1 (5 bases). This CDR3 has 14 residues. V lost 0 bases and J 7 bases, leaving 11 bases between the germline ends. The germline CDR1 and CDR2 sequences are SGHDT and YYEEEE. The CDR3 loop is CASSLGTIGQPQHF. DNA for the CDR3: TGTGCCAGCAGCTTGGGGACAATTGGACAGCCCCAGCATTTT.

CDR3 coding DNA: TGTGCCAGCAGTCCACAGGGGAACTATGGCTACACCTTC. It yields the protein CASSPQGNYGYTF. The V and J genes are TRBV27 and TRBJ1-2; TRBD1 agrees at 7 bases. The CDR3 covers 13 residues. Looked up from germline, CDR1 is MNHEY and CDR2 is SMNVEV (reference sequence). V shed 5 bases and J 2 bases; nucleotides not matched to a gene: 2.

The chain joins TRBV7-2 to TRBJ1-2; no definite D call. The CDR3 contains 15 residues. The V gene's germline CDR1 is SGHTA and CDR2 FQGNSA. Deletions cut 0 bases from V and 2 bases from J, with 10 bases between. The CDR3: CASSLARSGNYGYTF. DNA of the CDR3: TGTGCCAGCAGCTTAGCGCGTAGCGGAAACTATGGCTACACCTTC.